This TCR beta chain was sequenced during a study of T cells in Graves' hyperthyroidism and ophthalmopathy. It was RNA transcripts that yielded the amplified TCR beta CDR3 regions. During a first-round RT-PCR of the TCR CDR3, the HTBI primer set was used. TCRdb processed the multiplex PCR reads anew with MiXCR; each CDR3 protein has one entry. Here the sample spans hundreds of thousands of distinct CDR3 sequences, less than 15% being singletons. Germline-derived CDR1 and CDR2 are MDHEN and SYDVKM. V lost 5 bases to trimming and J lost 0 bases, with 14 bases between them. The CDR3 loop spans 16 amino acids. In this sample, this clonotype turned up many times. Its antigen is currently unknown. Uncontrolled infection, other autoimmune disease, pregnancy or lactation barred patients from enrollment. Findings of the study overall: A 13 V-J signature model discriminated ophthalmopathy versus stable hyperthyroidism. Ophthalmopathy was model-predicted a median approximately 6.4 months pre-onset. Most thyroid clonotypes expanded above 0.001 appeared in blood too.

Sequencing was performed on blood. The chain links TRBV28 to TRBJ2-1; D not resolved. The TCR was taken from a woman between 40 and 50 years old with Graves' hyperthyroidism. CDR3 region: CASSPLQAGSYNEQFF. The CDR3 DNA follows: TGTGCCAGCAGTCCCCTCCAGGCCGGCTCCTACAATGAGCAGTTCTTC.